The TCR beta chain under discussion was sequenced for a study of blood T cell repertoires in COVID-19. Study as a whole: Samples representing acute and convalescent COVID-19 were sourced from the United States, Italy and Spain. PBMCs, B-cell-depleted T cells, or T cells were the source of the cDNA or gDNA that made up the material.

Under the authors' procedure: Reference gene primer amplification gave estimated nucleated cell counts. TCRdb keeps only in-frame clones here, not all; method: immunoSEQ multiplex PCR. Clone size and V and J calls were adopted from that table, with D and trimming inferred from the DNA. The table shows approximately 35,000 clones, with 70% to 90% occurring only once. This clone was observed once. Sequenced input: peripheral blood. This receptor was identified in a woman in her 70s with active COVID-19.

CDR3 DNA: TGTGCCAGCAGCGGGGGGGCAGGCTCCTACGAGCAGTACTTC. Translating it yields CASSGGAGSYEQYF. This chain connects TRBV7-2 to TRBJ2-7, with TRBD2 as a possible D gene (7 bases). CDR3 length: 14 residues. Germline lookup yields CDR1 SGHTA and CDR2 FQGNSA. V shed 5 bases and J shed 0 bases, with 11 bases lying between them. The whole variable domain, remainder taken from reference TRBV7-2 and TRBJ2-7, is GAGVSQSPSNKVTEKGKDVELRCDPISGHTALYWYRQSLGQGLEFLIYFQGNSAPDKSGLPSDRFSAERTGGSVSTLTIQRTQQEDSAVYLCASSGGAGSYEQYFGPGTRLTVT.